Following are 22 T cell receptor beta chains from one sample sequenced in a study of blood T cell repertoires in COVID-19. Assay: immunoSEQ multiplex PCR; the TCRdb copy retains only in-frame clones and omits some. The sample holds 200,000 to 250,000 clones, 87% seen once. Specimen: peripheral blood. All receptors come from a woman younger than 30 who had recovered from COVID-19.

V is TRBV7-9 and J is TRBJ1-2, with D perhaps TRBD1 (6 bases). Trimming pared 4 bases from V and 5 bases from J, leaving 23 bases between. In germline, CDR1 is SEHNR, CDR2 FQNEAQ (reference sequence). This CDR3 contains 17 residues. The CDR3 spells CASSSGGHRDGGYGYTF. CDR3 DNA sequence: TGTGCCAGCAGCTCGGGGGGACACCGGGACGGAGGATATGGCTACACCTTC. The entire variable domain, with the rest obtained from reference TRBV7-9 and TRBJ1-2, is as follows: DTGVSQNPRHKITKRGQNVTFRCDPISEHNRLYWYRQTLGQGPEFLTYFQNEAQLEKSRLLSDRFSAERPKGSFSTLEIQRTEQGDSAMYLCASSSGGHRDGGYGYTFGSGTRLTVV.

CDR3: CASRSKTRSNTEAFF. The CDR3 coding sequence is TGTGCCAGTAGATCCAAGACTCGGTCGAACACTGAAGCTTTCTTT. The gene calls are TRBV19 and TRBJ1-1; D unresolved. Germline lookup yields CDR1 LNHDA and CDR2 SQIVND (reference sequence). Between the trimmed V and J ends, which lost 6 bases and 1 base, there was a span of 15 bases. CDR3 size: 15 residues.

Only one count was recorded for this clone. This chain connects TRBV15 to TRBJ1-1, with no clear D. The CDR3 totals 14 residues. The germline CDR1 and CDR2 sequences are LNHNV and YYDKDF (reference sequence). V was pared by 0 bases and J by 1 base, with 6 bases between. The CDR3 reads CATSRDRQNTEAFF. Written as DNA, the CDR3 is TGTGCCACCAGCAGAGATAGACAGAACACTGAAGCTTTCTTT.

This chain links TRBV6-6 with TRBJ2-1; 9 nucleotides match TRBD1. Germline CDR1 MNHNY, CDR2 SVGAGI (reference sequence). The J segment lost 9 bases and the V segment lost 6 bases, leaving 9 bases of the junction unmatched. CDR3 length equals 14 residues. The CDR3 reads CASSPGTGNFEQFF. In DNA, the CDR3 is TGTGCCAGCAGCCCAGGGACAGGGAATTTTGAGCAGTTCTTC.

The gene calls are TRBV29-1 and TRBJ1-2; unclear D gene. The V end lost 2 bases, the J end lost 4 bases, and 11 bases lay between the germline ends. This CDR3 has 13 amino acids. Per the germline V gene, CDR1 is SQVTM and CDR2 is ANQGSEA. DNA for the CDR3: TGCAGCGTTGAAAGGACTGACATCTATGGCTACACCTTC. It codes for CSVERTDIYGYTF.

This chain joins TRBV7-3 and TRBJ2-7, with 9 bases fitting TRBD2. V was clipped by 2 bases and J by 4 bases; unmatched bases: 9. Germline lookup yields CDR1 SGHTA and CDR2 FQGTGA. The CDR3 totals 16 residues. CDR3 sequence reads: CASSLGSLREGYEQYF. In nucleotides, the CDR3 is TGTGCCAGCAGCTTAGGGTCGTTGCGGGAGGGTTACGAGCAGTACTTC.

V and J are TRBV19 and TRBJ1-5, with D unclear. CDR1 and CDR2 (germline): LNHDA, SQIVND (reference sequence). The V and J ends lost 4 bases and 1 base respectively, with 8 bases between them. The CDR3 is made up of 14 amino acids. DNA of the CDR3: TGTGCCAGTAGTACCACGAGGAGCAATCAGCCCCAGCATTTT. It encodes CASSTTRSNQPQHF.

The J gene is TRBJ2-2, the V gene TRBV7-6; D is ambiguous. V was pared by 5 bases and J by 2 bases, with 12 bases between. The CDR3 consists of 15 residues. From germline, CDR1 is SGHVS and CDR2 FNYEAQ. CDR3 DNA sequence: TGTGCCAGCAGCCCTGGAGAACTCAACACCGGGGAGCTGTTTTTT. Encoded protein: CASSPGELNTGELFF. The variable domain in full, with the rest retrieved from reference TRBV7-6 and TRBJ2-2, is GAGVSQSPRYKVTKRGQDVALRCDPISGHVSLYWYRQALGQGPEFLTYFNYEAQQDKSGLPNDRFSAERPEGSISTLTIQRTEQRDSAMYRCASSPGELNTGELFFGEGSRLTVL.

J is TRBJ2-4 and V is TRBV28; 7 bases are a match to TRBD1. The V and J ends lost 5 bases and 0 bases, in that order; junction bases with no gene match: 4. The CDR3 is 15 amino acids. Germline assignment: CDR1 MDHEN and CDR2 SYDVKM. Here the CDR3 reads CASSKTGQAKNIQYF. The CDR3 DNA sequence: TGTGCCAGCAGTAAGACAGGGCAAGCCAAAAACATTCAGTACTTC.

The chain employs TRBV5-4 and TRBJ1-1, with D possibly being TRBD1 (5 bases). Germline values: CDR1 SGHNT, CDR2 YYREEE (reference sequence). This CDR3 has 14 residues. V lost 5 bases, J lost 4 bases, and 15 bases lay in between. CDR3 protein: CASSYGPGGTEAFF. The CDR3, as DNA: TGTGCCAGCAGTTATGGACCCGGGGGCACTGAAGCTTTCTTT.

The genes are TRBV5-4 and TRBJ1-1, with D unclear. The germline V gene has CDR1 SGHNT and CDR2 YYREEE (reference sequence). The CDR3 extends over 11 amino acids. The V end was cut by 3 bases, the J end by 5 bases, with 5 bases between. DNA of the CDR3: TGTGCCAGCAGCTCCATGACTGAAGCTTTCTTT. Translating gives CASSSMTEAFF.

The rearrangement joins TRBV5-5 to TRBJ1-5; D gene uncertain. Germline CDR1 and CDR2: SGHKS and YYEKEE (reference sequence). The length of the CDR3 is 14 residues. V was clipped by 0 bases and J by 2 bases, with 6 bases between them. DNA of the CDR3: TGTGCCAGCAGCTTGGTGGCAGGCAATCAGCCCCAGCATTTT. It translates to CASSLVAGNQPQHF.

This chain joins TRBV12-5 and TRBJ1-4, with 8 nucleotides matching TRBD1. Trimming removed 1 base from V and 10 bases from J; junction bases left unmatched: 11. The CDR3 runs 16 residues. The germline CDR1 and CDR2 sequences are LGHNT and FRNRAP. Here the CDR3 DNA reads TGTGCTAGTGGTTTGGCTACTCAGGGGGCACCGAGAAAACTGTTTTTT. Its translation: CASGLATQGAPRKLFF.

This chain joins TRBV9 and TRBJ2-3; 13 nucleotides match TRBD2. The CDR3 contains 15 residues. Germline loops: CDR1 SGDLS, CDR2 YYNGEE. The junction had 7 bases not matched to a gene; V was cut back by 3 bases and J by 9 bases. CDR3 amino acids: CASSASGLAGDTQYF. CDR3 coding DNA: TGTGCCAGCAGCGCCTCAGGACTAGCGGGAGACACGCAGTATTTT.

The chain links TRBV6-5 to TRBJ1-2, with D perhaps TRBD1 (5 bases). Germline CDR1 is MNHEY and CDR2 is SVGAGI. There are 14 residues in the CDR3. V was shortened by 7 bases and J by 4 bases, with 16 bases between the two germline ends. CDR3 DNA sequence: TGTGCCAGCACTCAAGTGGGGGGTAGCTATGGCTACACCTTC. This encodes CASTQVGGSYGYTF.

This clone appeared once. The V call is TRBV15, the J call TRBJ1-5; unclear D gene. The CDR3 length is 14 residues. Trimming left V 1 base short and J 4 bases short, with 8 bases between. Germline V CDR1 and CDR2: LNHNV, YYDKDF (reference sequence). Here the CDR3 reads CATSRGGMNQPQHF. In nucleotides, the CDR3 is TGTGCCACCAGCAGAGGAGGGATGAATCAGCCCCAGCATTTT.

The V gene is TRBV4-1, the J gene TRBJ1-2; TRBD1 matches at 10 bases. The CDR3 contains 14 residues. CDR1 is MGHRA, CDR2 YSYEKL, per germline. Trimming at V came to 4 bases and at J to 8 bases, leaving 7 bases not matched to a gene. The CDR3 here is CASSPGTGDRGYTF. Here the CDR3 DNA reads TGCGCCAGCAGCCCCGGGACAGGGGATCGCGGCTACACCTTC.

This clone was seen a single time. This rearrangement joins TRBV7-2 to TRBJ1-5, with D perhaps matching TRBD1 (6 bases). The CDR3 extends over 14 amino acids. The V and J ends lost 4 bases and 1 base respectively, with 8 bases between them. Germline V lookup: CDR1 SGHTA, CDR2 FQGNSA. CDR3 amino acids: CASSSGQSNQPQHF. The CDR3 coding sequence is TGTGCCAGCAGCTCCGGACAGAGCAATCAGCCCCAGCATTTT.

The chain is built from TRBV27 and TRBJ2-7; 8 bases line up with TRBD1. The germline V gene has CDR1 MNHEY and CDR2 SMNVEV (reference sequence). The CDR3 contains 14 residues. The J segment lost 2 bases and the V segment lost 5 bases, leaving 5 bases of the junction unmatched. The DNA for the CDR3 is TGTGCCAGCAGTCATGGACAGGGTCCCTACGAGCAGTACTTC. Its protein is CASSHGQGPYEQYF.

This clone was seen once. The J gene is TRBJ2-2, the V gene TRBV4-3; 10 bases align to TRBD1. V was clipped by 1 base and J by 5 bases; unmatched bases: 1. The germline CDR1 and CDR2 sequences are LGHNA and YSLEER. CDR3 size: 15 residues. This CDR3 reads CASSQGTGGTGELFF. The CDR3 nucleotides read TGCGCCAGCAGCCAAGGGACAGGGGGGACCGGGGAGCTGTTTTTT.

The chain is built from TRBV29-1 and TRBJ2-7; D possibly corresponds to TRBD2 (6 bases). Trimming pared 4 bases from V and 3 bases from J, leaving 22 bases between. The CDR3 consists of 16 residues. From germline, CDR1 is SQVTM and CDR2 ANQGSEA. The CDR3 reads CSVGVVGGRPDYEQYF. The CDR3 DNA reads TGCAGCGTTGGGGTTGTTGGAGGGAGGCCGGACTACGAGCAGTACTTC.

This clone appeared once. Other DNA sequences in the sample encode the same CDR3. The chain carries TRBV7-2 and TRBJ2-1; 7 bases align to TRBD1. Trimming at V came to 0 bases and at J to 4 bases, leaving 6 bases not matched to a gene. The CDR3 totals 16 residues. The germline V gene encodes CDR1 SGHTA and CDR2 FQGNSA. CDR3 amino acids: CASSLAAGGVYNEQFF. As DNA, the CDR3 is TGTGCCAGCAGCTTAGCGGCAGGGGGTGTTTACAATGAGCAGTTCTTC. The variable domain in full, with the rest retrieved from reference TRBV7-2 and TRBJ2-1, is GAGVSQSPSNKVTEKGKDVELRCDPISGHTALYWYRQSLGQGLEFLIYFQGNSAPDKSGLPSDRFSAERTGGSVSTLTIQRTQQEDSAVYLCASSLAAGGVYNEQFFGPGTRLTVL.